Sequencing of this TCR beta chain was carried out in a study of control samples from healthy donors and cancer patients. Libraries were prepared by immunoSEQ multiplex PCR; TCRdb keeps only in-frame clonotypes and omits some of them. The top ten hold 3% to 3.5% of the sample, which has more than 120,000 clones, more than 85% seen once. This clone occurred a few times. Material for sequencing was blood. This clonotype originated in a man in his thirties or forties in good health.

The DNA of the CDR3 is TGTGCTAGTGGCACCCGGACGGTGAACACCGGGGAGCTGTTTTTT. As protein: CASGTRTVNTGELFF. The V call is TRBV12-5, the J call TRBJ2-2, with D uncertain. The germline V and J ends were trimmed by 6 bases and 1 base, with 12 bases remaining between them. There are 15 residues in the CDR3. Per germline, CDR1 LGHNT and CDR2 FRNRAP.